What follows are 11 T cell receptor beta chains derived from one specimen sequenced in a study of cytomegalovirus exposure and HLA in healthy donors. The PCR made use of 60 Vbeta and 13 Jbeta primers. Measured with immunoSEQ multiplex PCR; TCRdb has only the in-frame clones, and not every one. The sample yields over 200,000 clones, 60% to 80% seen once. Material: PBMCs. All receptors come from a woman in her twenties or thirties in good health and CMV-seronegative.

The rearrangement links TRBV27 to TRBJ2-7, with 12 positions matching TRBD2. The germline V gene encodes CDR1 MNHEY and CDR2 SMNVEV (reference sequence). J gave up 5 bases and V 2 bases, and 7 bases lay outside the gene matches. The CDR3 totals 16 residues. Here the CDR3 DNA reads TGTGCCAGCAGTTTAGCTAGCGGGAGGGGGCTCAACGAGCAGTACTTC. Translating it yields CASSLASGRGLNEQYF.

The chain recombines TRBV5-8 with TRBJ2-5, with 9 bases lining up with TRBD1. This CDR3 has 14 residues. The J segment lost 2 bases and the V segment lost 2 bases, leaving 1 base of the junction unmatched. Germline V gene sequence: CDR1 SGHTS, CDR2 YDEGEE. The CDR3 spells CASSLQGAQETQYF. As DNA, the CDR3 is TGTGCCAGCAGCTTACAGGGGGCTCAAGAGACCCAGTACTTC.

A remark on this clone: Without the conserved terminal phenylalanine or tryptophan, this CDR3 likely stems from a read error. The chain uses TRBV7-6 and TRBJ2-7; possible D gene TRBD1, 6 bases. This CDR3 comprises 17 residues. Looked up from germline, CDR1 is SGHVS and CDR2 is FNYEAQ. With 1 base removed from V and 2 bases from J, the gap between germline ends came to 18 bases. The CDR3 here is CASSLGPGGQQPYEQYL. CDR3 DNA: TGTGCCAGCAGCTTAGGCCCCGGAGGACAGCAACCCTACGAGCAGTACCTC.

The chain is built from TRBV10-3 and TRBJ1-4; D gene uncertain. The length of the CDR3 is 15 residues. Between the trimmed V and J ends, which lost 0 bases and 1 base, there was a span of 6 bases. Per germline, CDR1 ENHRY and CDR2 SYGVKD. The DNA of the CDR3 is TGTGCCATCAGTGAGTCGGCAGTAACTAATGAAAAACTGTTTTTT. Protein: CAISESAVTNEKLFF.

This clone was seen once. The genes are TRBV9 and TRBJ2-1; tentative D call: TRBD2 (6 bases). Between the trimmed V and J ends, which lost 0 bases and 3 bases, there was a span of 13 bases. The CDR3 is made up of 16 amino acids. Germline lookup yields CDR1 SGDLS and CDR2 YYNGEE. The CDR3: CASSVGSSEIYNEQFF. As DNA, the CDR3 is TGTGCCAGCAGCGTAGGATCTAGCGAAATCTACAATGAGCAGTTCTTC. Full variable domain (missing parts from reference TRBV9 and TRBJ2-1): DSGVTQTPKHLITATGQRVTLRCSPRSGDLSVYWYQQSLDQGLQFLIQYYNGEERAKGNILERFSAQQFPDLHSELNLSSLELGDSALYFCASSVGSSEIYNEQFFGPGTRLTVL.

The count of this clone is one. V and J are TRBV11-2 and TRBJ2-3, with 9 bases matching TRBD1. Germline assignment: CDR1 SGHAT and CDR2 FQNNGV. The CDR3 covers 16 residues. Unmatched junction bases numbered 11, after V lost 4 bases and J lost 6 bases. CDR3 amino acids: CASSSDRGRSGDTQYF. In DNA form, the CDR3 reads TGTGCCAGCAGCTCTGACAGGGGGAGGTCCGGGGATACGCAGTATTTT.

The CDR3: CASRVAGGSSYEQYF. DNA for the CDR3: TGTGCCAGCAGGGTAGCGGGGGGGAGCTCCTACGAGCAGTACTTC. V and J are TRBV27 and TRBJ2-7, with 11 bases identical to TRBD2. The V segment lost 6 bases and the J segment 0 bases; nucleotides outside the gene matches: 4. The length of the CDR3 is 15 residues. The germline V gene encodes CDR1 MNHEY and CDR2 SMNVEV (reference sequence).

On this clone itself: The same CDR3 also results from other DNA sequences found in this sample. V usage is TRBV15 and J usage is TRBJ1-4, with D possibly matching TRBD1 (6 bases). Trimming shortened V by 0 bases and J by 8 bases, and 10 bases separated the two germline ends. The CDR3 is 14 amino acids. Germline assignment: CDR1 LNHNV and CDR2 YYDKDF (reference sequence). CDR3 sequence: CATSRDRGNEKLFF. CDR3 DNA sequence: TGTGCCACCAGCAGAGATAGGGGGAACGAAAAACTGTTTTTT. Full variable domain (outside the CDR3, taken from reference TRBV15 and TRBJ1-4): DAMVIQNPRYQVTQFGKPVTLSCSQTLNHNVMYWYQQKSSQAPKLLFHYYDKDFNNEADTPDNFQSRRPNTSFCFLDIRSPGLGDTAMYLCATSRDRGNEKLFFGSGTQLSVL.

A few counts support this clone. As DNA, the CDR3 is TGTGCCAGCAGCGTAACCCTAGCGGGGGCTGGAGATACGCAGTATTTT. Translation: CASSVTLAGAGDTQYF. The gene calls are TRBV7-2 and TRBJ2-3; TRBD2 matches at 10 bases. The CDR3 extends over 16 amino acids. V lost 5 bases and J lost 5; bases outside the gene matches: 10. Per germline, CDR1 SGHTA and CDR2 FQGNSA.

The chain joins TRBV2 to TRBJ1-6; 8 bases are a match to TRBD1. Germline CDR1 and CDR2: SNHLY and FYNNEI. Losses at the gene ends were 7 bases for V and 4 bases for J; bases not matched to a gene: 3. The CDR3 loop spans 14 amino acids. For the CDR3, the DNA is TGTGCCAGCACGGGGACAGGATATAATTCACCCCTCCACTTT. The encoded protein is CASTGTGYNSPLHF.

The CDR3, as DNA: TGCGCCAGCAGCTTGCGACAGGGGAGCGCTGAAGCTTTCTTT. Translating gives CASSLRQGSAEAFF. The V gene is TRBV5-1, the J gene TRBJ1-1; TRBD1 matches 8 bases. Looked up from germline, CDR1 is SGHRS and CDR2 is YFSETQ. Trimming at V came to 1 base and at J to 6 bases, leaving 5 bases not matched to a gene. This CDR3 region has 14 residues.